This T cell receptor (beta chain) was captured by sequencing in a study of CD8 T cells in Susac syndrome. Study-level background: Clinical remission applied to roughly 8 sequenced Susac syndrome patients, and about six had active disease.

Germline V CDR1 and CDR2: MDHEN, SYDVKM. The CDR3 is made up of 15 amino acids. V lost 4 bases to trimming and J lost 3 bases; unmatched junction nucleotides: 5. With random hexamers, roughly 0.45 to 1 ug RNA was reverse transcribed. With immunoSEQ multiplex PCR, TCR beta CDR3 was amplified across 54 Vbeta and 13 Jbeta. From the immunoSEQ multiplex PCR reads, TCRdb called clonotypes with MiXCR, one entry per CDR3 protein. The sample includes about 150,000 distinct CDR3 sequences, approximately 96% of them seen just once. TEMRA cells were FACS-enriched, and CD8+ and CD4+ T cells were isolated negatively.

The material sequenced was CD4+ T cells from PBMCs. V is TRBV28 and J is TRBJ2-2; the match to TRBD2 covers 7 bases. The receptor comes from a human donor with Susac syndrome. The CDR3 loop is CASSWASGYTGELFF. The CDR3 nucleotides are TGTGCCAGCAGTTGGGCTAGCGGTTACACCGGGGAGCTGTTTTTT.